A single sample gave rise to the 3 T cell receptor beta chains below, sequenced in a study of CD8 T cells in Susac syndrome. After extraction with the RNeasy kit, roughly 0.5 to 1 ug of the RNA was reverse transcribed using random hexamers. MiXCR, run by TCRdb on the immunoSEQ multiplex PCR reads, gives a single entry per CDR3 protein. The sample has hundreds of thousands of distinct CDR3 sequences; around 96% are singletons. The sequenced material came from CD4+ T cells from PBMCs. These receptors were taken from a human donor with multiple sclerosis.

The chain recombines TRBV2 with TRBJ1-5, with D maybe TRBD1 (5 bases). The germline V gene encodes CDR1 SNHLY and CDR2 FYNNEI. The V and J ends lost 7 bases and 3 bases respectively, with 13 bases between them. There are 14 residues in the CDR3. The CDR3 reads CASTGTGFNQPQHF. The CDR3 DNA reads TGTGCCAGCACGGGGACGGGCTTCAATCAGCCCCAGCATTTT.

V and J are TRBV3-1 and TRBJ2-1; D ambiguous. The CDR3 is 13 residues long. Germline assignment: CDR1 LGHDT and CDR2 YNNKEL (reference sequence). Trimming pared 3 bases from V and 5 bases from J, leaving 8 bases between. This CDR3 reads CASSHKFNNEQFF. The CDR3 bases are TGTGCCAGCAGCCACAAGTTCAACAATGAGCAGTTCTTC.

The V gene is TRBV27, the J gene TRBJ2-1; D gene uncertain. CDR1 and CDR2 (germline): MNHEY, SMNVEV (reference sequence). The CDR3 sequence is 14 residues long. The V and J ends lost 2 bases and 6 bases respectively, with 11 bases between them. CDR3: CASSLGSRTNEQFF. The CDR3 DNA is TGTGCCAGCAGTTTAGGGTCCAGAACCAATGAGCAGTTCTTC.